A selection of T cell receptor beta chains follows, all from one sample in a study of shared clonotypes between healthy human individuals. Sequenced by immunoSEQ multiplex PCR; TCRdb stores in-frame clones only, minus some. Counted here are about 1,900,000 clones, about 95% occurring once; the ten biggest clones make up roughly 1.2%. The source material was naive CD8+ T cells sorted from blood. Receptor source: a man aged 18 to 30 in good health. Each CDR3 is given with its conserved first and last residue.

j_call v_call cdr3_aa
TRBJ2-1 TRBV5-4 CASSLSTGGYFDGEQFF
TRBJ2-7 TRBV29-1 CSVEQGEFYEQYF
TRBJ2-2 TRBV11-2 CASSLVSGNTGELFF
TRBJ1-5 TRBV6-1 CASSEWDNYSNQPQHF
TRBJ2-7 TRBV7-2 CASSLGPELSYEQYF
TRBJ2-7 TRBV2 CAALTAGPSFEQYF
TRBJ2-7 TRBV18 CASSGTGNTYEQYF
TRBJ2-3 TRBV27 CASSWGTVGTDTQYF
TRBJ2-7 TRBV19 CASSVTLLGSSYEQYF
TRBJ1-1 TRBV5-1 CASSLSQGMNTEAFF
TRBJ2-7 TRBV19 CASSPKAPYEQYF
TRBJ2-7 TRBV6-5 CASSSRQGWYEQYF
TRBJ1-5 TRBV6-1 CASGTTRPGQPQHF
TRBJ2-3 TRBV28 CASRRRGGLDTQYF
TRBJ2-7 TRBV10-1 CASSRDSAEQYF